The text below deals with one TCR beta chain. The antigen remains unidentified. Since all of the isolated RNA was reverse transcribed, expressed TCRB transcripts were what got sequenced. Repertoires were generated with immunoSEQ multiplex PCR, while TCRdb's copy carries only in-frame clones and drops some. Among under 70,000 clones listed, 55% to 70% were seen once. This record belongs to a study of beta chain features in type 1 diabetes. General observations from the study: Patients with Type 1 diabetes showed moderately but significantly shorter TCRB CDR3s in all four CD4+ subsets.

This CDR3 spans 16 amino acids. Germline V gives CDR1 SGDLS, CDR2 YYNGEE. Trimming at V came to 0 bases and at J to 2 bases, leaving 8 bases not matched to a gene. The specimen was stem cell memory CD4+ T cells from blood. The clonotype comes from a young woman with type 1 diabetes. The gene calls are TRBV9 and TRBJ2-7, with 7 nucleotides matching TRBD2. Here the CDR3 reads CASSVGFAGAPYEQYF. The CDR3 nucleotides read TGTGCCAGCAGCGTAGGATTCGCGGGAGCCCCCTACGAGCAGTACTTC. Using reference TRBV9 and TRBJ2-7 for the parts outside the CDR3, the full variable domain is DSGVTQTPKHLITATGQRVTLRCSPRSGDLSVYWYQQSLDQGLQFLIQYYNGEERAKGNILERFSAQQFPDLHSELNLSSLELGDSALYFCASSVGFAGAPYEQYFGPGTRLTVT.